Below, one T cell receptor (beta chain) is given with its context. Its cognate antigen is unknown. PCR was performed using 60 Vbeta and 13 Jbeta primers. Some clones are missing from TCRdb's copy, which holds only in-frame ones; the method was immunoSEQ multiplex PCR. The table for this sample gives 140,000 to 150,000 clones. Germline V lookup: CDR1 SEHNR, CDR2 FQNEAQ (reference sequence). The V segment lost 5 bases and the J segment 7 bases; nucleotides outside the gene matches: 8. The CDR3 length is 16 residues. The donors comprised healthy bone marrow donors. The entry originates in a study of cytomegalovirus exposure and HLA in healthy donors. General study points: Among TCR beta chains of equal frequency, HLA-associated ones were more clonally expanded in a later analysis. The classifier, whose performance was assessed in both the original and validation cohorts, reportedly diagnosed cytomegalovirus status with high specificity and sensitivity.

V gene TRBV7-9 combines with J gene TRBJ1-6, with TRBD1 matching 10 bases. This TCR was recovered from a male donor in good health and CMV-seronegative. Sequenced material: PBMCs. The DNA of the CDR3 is TGTGCCAGCAGCGACGAGGGACAGGGGAGAAATTCACCCCTCCACTTT. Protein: CASSDEGQGRNSPLHF. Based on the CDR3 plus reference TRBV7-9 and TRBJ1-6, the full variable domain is DTGVSQNPRHKITKRGQNVTFRCDPISEHNRLYWYRQTLGQGPEFLTYFQNEAQLEKSRLLSDRFSAERPKGSFSTLEIQRTEQGDSAMYLCASSDEGQGRNSPLHFGNGTRLTVT.